This T cell receptor (beta chain) comes out of a study of T cells after yellow fever vaccination. Overall study context: Preparation of the low-cell-number fractions used SMART-Seq v4 Ultra Low Input. Study-wide points: After the booster, approximately 95% of CD4 and about 90% of CD8 primary-response clones were re-detected. Secondary responses were weaker yet peaked faster, day 5 versus 15.

This CDR3 is built from 15 residues. The V gene lost 1 base and the J gene lost 6 bases, with 15 bases spanning the gap. Germline V gives CDR1 SGHTA, CDR2 FQGNSA. One entry per CDR3 protein results from TCRdb running MiXCR on the 5' RACE reads. The sample shows 300,000 or so distinct CDR3 sequences, about 8.3% of them seen only once. As for this clonotype: No antigen is known for it.

Sequenced here: PBMCs, sampled more than 40 days after the first yellow fever vaccination. This sequence was found in a man aged 18 to 30 who received the YFV17D yellow fever vaccine. The rearrangement joins TRBV7-2 to TRBJ1-2, with unresolved D. In DNA, the CDR3 is TGTGCCAGCAGCTTAGATGCCCGGGTCGGGGATGGCTACACCTTC. Residues: CASSLDARVGDGYTF. Full variable domain (missing parts from reference TRBV7-2 and TRBJ1-2): GAGVSQSPSNKVTEKGKDVELRCDPISGHTALYWYRQSLGQGLEFLIYFQGNSAPDKSGLPSDRFSAERTGGSVSTLTIQRTQQEDSAVYLCASSLDARVGDGYTFGSGTRLTVV.